This T cell receptor beta chain was sequenced during a study of blood T cells in healthy people across ages. General observations from the study: TCR beta diversity, measured per million T cells, fell in a roughly linear way with age.

A sample-barcoded 5' primer and a J-beta primer mix were used in a second PCR of roughly 7 to 11 cycles. A template-switch adaptor with 12 random nucleotides tagged each cDNA molecule. TCRdb passed the 5' RACE reads through MiXCR, listing each CDR3 protein once. The sample comprises approximately 690,000 distinct CDR3 sequences, around two fifths of which are singletons, and 30% rests with the top ten. This clonotype was counted only a few times. Antigen: not known. CDR3 length equals 15 residues. Losses at the gene ends were 6 bases for V and 5 bases for J; bases not matched to a gene: 11. Germline V gives CDR1 MNHEY, CDR2 SVGEGT.

V gene TRBV6-2 or TRBV6-3 combines with J gene TRBJ2-7; 9 bases align to TRBD1. The specimen was blood. The receptor comes from an elderly man in good health. CDR3: CASRRTGTGIDEQYF. The CDR3, as DNA: TGTGCCAGCAGACGTACCGGGACAGGGATAGACGAGCAGTACTTC.